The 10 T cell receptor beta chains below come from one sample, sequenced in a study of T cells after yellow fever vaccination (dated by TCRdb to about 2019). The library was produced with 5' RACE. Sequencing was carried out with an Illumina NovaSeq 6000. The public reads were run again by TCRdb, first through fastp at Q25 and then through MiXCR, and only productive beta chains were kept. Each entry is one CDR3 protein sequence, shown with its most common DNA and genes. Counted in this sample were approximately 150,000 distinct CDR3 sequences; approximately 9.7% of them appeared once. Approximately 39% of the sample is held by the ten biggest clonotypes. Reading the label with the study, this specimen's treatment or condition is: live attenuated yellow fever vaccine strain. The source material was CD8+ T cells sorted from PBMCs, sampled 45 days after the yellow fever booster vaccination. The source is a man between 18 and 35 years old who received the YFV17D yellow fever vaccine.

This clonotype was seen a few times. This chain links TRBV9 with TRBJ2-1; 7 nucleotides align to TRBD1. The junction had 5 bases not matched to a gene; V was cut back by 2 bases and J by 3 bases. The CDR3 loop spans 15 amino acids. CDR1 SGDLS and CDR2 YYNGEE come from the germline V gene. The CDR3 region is CASSVQGVDYNEQFF. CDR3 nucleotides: TGTGCCAGCAGCGTCCAGGGGGTCGACTACAATGAGCAGTTCTTC.

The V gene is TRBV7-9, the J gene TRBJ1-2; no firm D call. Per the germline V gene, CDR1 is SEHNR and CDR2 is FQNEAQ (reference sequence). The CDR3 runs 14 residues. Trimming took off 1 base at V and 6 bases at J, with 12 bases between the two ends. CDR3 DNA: TGTGCCAGCAGCTTAGAGGGTCCCACTAATGGCTACACCTTC. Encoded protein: CASSLEGPTNGYTF.

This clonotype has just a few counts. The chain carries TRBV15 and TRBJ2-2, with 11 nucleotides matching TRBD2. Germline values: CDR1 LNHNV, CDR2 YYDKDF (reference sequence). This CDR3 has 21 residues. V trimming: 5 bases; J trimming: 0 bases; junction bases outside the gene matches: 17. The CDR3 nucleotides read TGTGCCACCAGCCAAGAGGGTCCGACTAGCGGGGTTTCGCCGAACACCGGGGAGCTGTTTTTT. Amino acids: CATSQEGPTSGVSPNTGELFF. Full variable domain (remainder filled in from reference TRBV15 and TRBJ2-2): DAMVIQNPRYQVTQFGKPVTLSCSQTLNHNVMYWYQQKSSQAPKLLFHYYDKDFNNEADTPDNFQSRRPNTSFCFLDIRSPGLGDTAMYLCATSQEGPTSGVSPNTGELFFGEGSRLTVL.

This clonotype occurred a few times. The CDR3 nucleotides are TGTGCCAGCAGCTTAAGGACCGTGGATGGCTACACCTTC. This translates into CASSLRTVDGYTF. The chain uses TRBV7-9 and TRBJ1-2; D remains ambiguous. This CDR3 is 13 amino acids long. The germline V gene encodes CDR1 SEHNR and CDR2 FQNEAQ (reference sequence). The V and J ends lost 2 bases and 6 bases respectively, with 10 bases between them. The full variable domain, with the rest looked up from reference TRBV7-9 and TRBJ1-2, is DTGVSQNPRHKITKRGQNVTFRCDPISEHNRLYWYRQTLGQGPEFLTYFQNEAQLEKSRLLSDRFSAERPKGSFSTLEIQRTEQGDSAMYLCASSLRTVDGYTFGSGTRLTVV.

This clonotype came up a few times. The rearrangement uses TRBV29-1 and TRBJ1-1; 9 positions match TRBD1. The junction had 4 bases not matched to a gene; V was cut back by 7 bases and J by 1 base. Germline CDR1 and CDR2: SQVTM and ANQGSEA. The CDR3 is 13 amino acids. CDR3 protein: CSGRDRENTEAFF. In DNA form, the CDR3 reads TGCAGCGGCCGGGACAGGGAGAACACTGAAGCTTTCTTT.

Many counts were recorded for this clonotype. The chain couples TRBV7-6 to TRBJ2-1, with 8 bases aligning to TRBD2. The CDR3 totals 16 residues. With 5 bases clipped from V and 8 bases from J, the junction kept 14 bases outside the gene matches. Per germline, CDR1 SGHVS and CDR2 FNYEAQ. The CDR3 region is CASSLGGTGGPDEQFF. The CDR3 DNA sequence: TGTGCCAGCAGCCTCGGGGGAACGGGGGGGCCGGATGAGCAGTTCTTC.

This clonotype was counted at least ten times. DNA of the CDR3: TGTGCCAGCAGCTTAGTCGGGGGAGGGAACTCCTACGAGCAGTACTTC. This translates into CASSLVGGGNSYEQYF. J is TRBJ2-7 and V is TRBV7-9; 7 nucleotides align to TRBD2. This CDR3 spans 16 amino acids. Trimming cost V 1 base and J 0 bases; bases outside gene matches: 6. Germline lookup yields CDR1 SEHNR and CDR2 FQNEAQ (reference sequence). The full variable domain, with the rest looked up from reference TRBV7-9 and TRBJ2-7, is DTGVSQNPRHKITKRGQNVTFRCDPISEHNRLYWYRQTLGQGPEFLTYFQNEAQLEKSRLLSDRFSAERPKGSFSTLEIQRTEQGDSAMYLCASSLVGGGNSYEQYFGPGTRLTVT.

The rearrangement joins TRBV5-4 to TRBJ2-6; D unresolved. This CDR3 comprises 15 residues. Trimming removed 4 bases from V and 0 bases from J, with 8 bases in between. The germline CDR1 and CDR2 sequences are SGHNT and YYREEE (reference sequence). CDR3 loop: CASSPQPSGANVLTF. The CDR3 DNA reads TGTGCCAGCAGCCCTCAGCCCTCTGGGGCCAACGTCCTGACTTTC.

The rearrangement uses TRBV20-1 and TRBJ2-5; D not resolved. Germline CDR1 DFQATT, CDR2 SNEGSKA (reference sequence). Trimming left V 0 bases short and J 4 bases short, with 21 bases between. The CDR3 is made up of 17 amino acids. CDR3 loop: CSARDQKGHPSLETQYF. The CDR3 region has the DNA TGCAGTGCTAGAGACCAGAAGGGCCACCCCTCCCTAGAGACCCAGTACTTC.

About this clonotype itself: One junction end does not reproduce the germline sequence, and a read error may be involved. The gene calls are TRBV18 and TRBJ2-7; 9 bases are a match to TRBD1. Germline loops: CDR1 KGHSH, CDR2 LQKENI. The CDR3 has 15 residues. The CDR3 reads CASSPVRGQGLLLHF. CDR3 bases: TGTGCCAGCTCACCCGTACGAGGACAGGGGCTCCTTTTGCACTTC.